These 18 T cell receptor beta chains were sequenced from one sample in a study of glioma-infiltrating T cells. The iRepertoire nested amplicon-rescue multiplex PCR amplified TCR alpha and beta CDR3s from RNA. TCRdb analysed the multiplex PCR reads with MiXCR anew, one entry per CDR3 protein. Of under 200,000 distinct CDR3 sequences in the sample, over 40% were seen once. The sequenced sample consisted of glioma tissue, nonneoplastic brain tissue, or PBMCs (not recorded which). These receptors all come from a human donor with low-grade glioma or glioblastoma, undergoing nonglioma brain surgery, or in good health (not recorded which).

This clonotype was observed a handful of times. The chain couples TRBV27 to TRBJ1-5; no clear D. The germline V gene has CDR1 MNHEY and CDR2 SMNVEV (reference sequence). V lost 3 bases, J lost 7 bases, and 13 bases lay in between. The CDR3 loop spans 14 amino acids. The CDR3 nucleotides read TGTGCCAGCAGTTTGTGGGGTATGCTCCAGCCCCAGCATTTT. This sequence encodes CASSLWGMLQPQHF.

The CDR3 is CSVDDRPYGYTF. CDR3 nucleotide sequence: TGCAGCGTTGACGACAGGCCCTATGGCTACACCTTC. The V call is TRBV29-1, the J call TRBJ1-2, with a possible D match to TRBD1 (6 bases). V shed 3 bases and J shed 4 bases, with 9 bases lying between them. Germline CDR1 SQVTM, CDR2 ANQGSEA. The CDR3 loop spans 12 amino acids.

Remarks on this clonotype: A much more abundant neighbour one base away suggests this may be a read error. The chain combines TRBV27 with TRBJ2-7; 8 bases are shared with TRBD2. The germline gives CDR1 MNHEY, CDR2 SMNVEV (reference sequence). CDR3 length: 14 amino acids. The CDR3 spells CASRFGTGTSRQYF. CDR3 bases: TGTGCCAGCCGTTTCGGGACCGGGACTAGTCGGCAGTACTTC.

This clonotype was counted only a few times. This chain links TRBV10-2 with TRBJ2-1; D remains ambiguous. The CDR3 length is 13 residues. V lost 3 bases and J lost 5, with 8 bases in between. Germline-derived CDR1 and CDR2 are WSHSY and SAAADI. CDR3 protein: CASSETYDNEQFF. The CDR3 DNA sequence: TGCGCCAGCAGTGAAACCTATGACAATGAGCAGTTCTTC.

This clonotype was seen once. The chain joins TRBV20-1 to TRBJ2-7; possibly TRBD1 or TRBD2 for D (6 bases each). Germline CDR1 is DFQATT and CDR2 is SNEGSKA (reference sequence). Trimming shortened V by 5 bases and J by 1 base, and 15 bases separated the two germline ends. This CDR3 is built from 14 residues. DNA of the CDR3: TGCAGTGCTGGGGGCACGGGACTTTCCTACGAGCAGTACTTC. The encoded protein is CSAGGTGLSYEQYF.

Concerning this clonotype itself: A clone one base away is much larger, so this may be a read error. The gene calls are TRBV6-6 and TRBJ1-1, with D uncertain. The V gene's germline CDR1 is MNHNY and CDR2 SVGAGI (reference sequence). Trimming cost V 6 bases and J 3 bases, with 14 bases left between them. The CDR3 is 14 amino acids. CDR3: CASSRKGDDTEAFF. The CDR3 bases are TGTGCCAGCAGCCGGAAGGGTGACGACACTGAAGCTTTCTTT.

With regard to this clonotype: A much larger clone sits a single nucleotide away, making a read error possible. The rearrangement uses TRBV28 and TRBJ2-1, with D tentatively TRBD2 (6 bases). The germline CDR1 and CDR2 sequences are MDHEN and SYDVKM. The CDR3 contains 14 residues. Trimming left V 6 bases short and J 7 bases short, with 16 bases between. The CDR3 reads CASSPETSSNEQFF. The DNA for the CDR3 is TGTGCCAGCAGCCCAGAGACTAGTTCGAATGAGCAGTTCTTC. Full variable domain (outside the CDR3, taken from reference TRBV28 and TRBJ2-1): DVKVTQSSRYLVKRTGEKVFLECVQDMDHENMFWYRQDPGLGLRLIYFSYDVKMKEKGDIPEGYSVSREKKERFSLILESASTNQTSMYLCASSPETSSNEQFFGPGTRLTVL.

This clonotype was detected only a few times. The chain joins TRBV29-1 to TRBJ2-1; D call uncertain. The CDR3 consists of 11 residues. Germline CDR1 is SQVTM and CDR2 is ANQGSEA. Trimming took 3 bases from V and 7 from J, leaving 7 bases between them. The CDR3 reads CSVENGNEQFF. CDR3 DNA: TGCAGCGTTGAGAACGGGAATGAGCAGTTCTTC.

This clonotype was seen many times. The rearrangement links TRBV7-9 to TRBJ1-5; the D is unclear. Germline CDR1 is SEHNR and CDR2 is FQNEAQ (reference sequence). This CDR3 has 15 residues. V was clipped by 1 base and J by 7 bases, with 14 bases between them. For the CDR3, the DNA is TGTGCCAGCAGCTTAGGTACCTCCCGTGGCCAGCCCCAGCATTTT. Amino acid sequence: CASSLGTSRGQPQHF.

CDR3 DNA: TGTGCCAGCAGCCAGACAGGCATTTTATCGGATGAGCAGTTCTTC. Protein product: CASSQTGILSDEQFF. The chain has TRBV14 and TRBJ2-1; D may be TRBD1 (6 bases). Trimming cost V 3 bases and J 8 bases, with 17 bases left between them. This CDR3 region has 15 residues. Germline V gives CDR1 SGHDN, CDR2 FVKESK.

This clonotype was counted ten times or more. This sequence joins TRBV27 and TRBJ2-1; D is possibly TRBD2 (6 bases). The CDR3 spans 14 residues. Germline V lookup: CDR1 MNHEY, CDR2 SMNVEV (reference sequence). V lost 3 bases and J 6 bases, leaving 12 bases between the germline ends. The CDR3 sequence: CASSFGGSSNEQFF. The CDR3 DNA sequence: TGTGCCAGCAGTTTCGGAGGGTCGAGCAATGAGCAGTTCTTC.

In its sample, this clonotype was seen a few times. The chain couples TRBV12-3 or TRBV12-4 to TRBJ2-7; D might be TRBD1 (5 bases). This CDR3 comprises 12 residues. Trimming cost V 10 bases and J 2 bases, with 12 bases left between them. Here the CDR3 reads CATSQGPYEQYF. For the CDR3, the DNA is TGTGCCACCTCCCAGGGCCCCTACGAGCAGTACTTC.

This clonotype was found a few times. This may stem from a read error, because a much larger clone lies one nucleotide away. It is likely a read error, because the conserved phenylalanine at the end of the CDR3 is missing. Because the CDR3's place on the DNA is in doubt, the DNA is left out and the CDR3 is given as listed by TCRdb. The chain combines TRBV15 with TRBJ2-1. The CDR3 is 10 residues long, counting both termini. Germline V gene data show CDR1 as LNHNV and CDR2 as YYDKDF (reference sequence). The CDR3: CATSRTDEEI.

J is TRBJ1-5 and V is TRBV18, with D maybe TRBD1 (6 bases). The germline CDR1 and CDR2 sequences are KGHSH and LQKENI. The CDR3 has 16 amino acids. Deletions cut 6 bases from V and 9 bases from J, with 24 bases between. CDR3 DNA: TGTGCCAGCTCGCTAAGGGGGGGACGCCCAGAATCGCCCCAGCATTTT. It specifies CASSLRGGRPESPQHF.

As concerns this clonotype: A much larger clone lies a single base off, so this may be a read error. The rearrangement joins TRBV15 to TRBJ2-1; no reliable D call. Germline lookup yields CDR1 LNHNV and CDR2 YYDKDF (reference sequence). There are 13 residues in the CDR3. V lost 0 bases and J lost 9, with 9 bases in between. CDR3 coding DNA: TGTGCCACCAGCAGAGAATTAAGGCGTGAGCAGTTCTTC. As protein: CATSRELRREQFF.

In the case of this clonotype: The CDR3 ends on some other residue instead of the conserved phenylalanine or tryptophan, so this is likely a read error. This chain uses TRBV28 with TRBJ2-1, with 8 bases aligning to TRBD2. The CDR3 is made up of 18 amino acids. Unmatched junction bases numbered 17, after V lost 4 bases and J lost 6 bases. Germline V gene lookup returns CDR1 MDHEN and CDR2 SYDVKM. The chain's CDR3 is CASSYSPGLGTFVNEQFL. CDR3 DNA sequence: TGTGCCAGCAGTTACTCTCCGGGACTAGGGACCTTTGTCAATGAGCAGTTCTTG.

With respect to this clonotype: A much larger clone lies one base from this, so it may be a read error. The V gene is TRBV20-1, the J gene TRBJ1-4, with no clear D. CDR1 is DFQATT, CDR2 SNEGSKA, per germline (reference sequence). The CDR3 has 14 amino acids. Here the CDR3 reads CSASSLEFNEKQFF. CDR3 DNA sequence: TGCAGTGCCAGCTCATTGGAGTTTAATGAAAAACAGTTTTTT.

Worth noting for this clonotype: A much larger clone lies a single base off, so this may be a read error. The chain joins TRBV15 to TRBJ1-5; possible D gene TRBD1, 5 bases. Germline lookup yields CDR1 LNHNV and CDR2 YYDKDF (reference sequence). Trimming removed 0 bases at V and 6 bases at J, with 12 bases between. This CDR3 contains 15 residues. CDR3 in amino acids: CATSRDKGSSQPQHF. CDR3 in DNA: TGTGCCACCAGCAGAGATAAGGGGTCGTCTCAGCCCCAGCATTTT. The full variable domain, completed using reference TRBV15 and TRBJ1-5, is DAMVIQNPRYQVTQFGKPVTLSCSQTLNHNVMYWYQQKSSQAPKLLFHYYDKDFNNEADTPDNFQSRRPNTSFCFLDIRSPGLGDTAMYLCATSRDKGSSQPQHFGDGTRLSIL.